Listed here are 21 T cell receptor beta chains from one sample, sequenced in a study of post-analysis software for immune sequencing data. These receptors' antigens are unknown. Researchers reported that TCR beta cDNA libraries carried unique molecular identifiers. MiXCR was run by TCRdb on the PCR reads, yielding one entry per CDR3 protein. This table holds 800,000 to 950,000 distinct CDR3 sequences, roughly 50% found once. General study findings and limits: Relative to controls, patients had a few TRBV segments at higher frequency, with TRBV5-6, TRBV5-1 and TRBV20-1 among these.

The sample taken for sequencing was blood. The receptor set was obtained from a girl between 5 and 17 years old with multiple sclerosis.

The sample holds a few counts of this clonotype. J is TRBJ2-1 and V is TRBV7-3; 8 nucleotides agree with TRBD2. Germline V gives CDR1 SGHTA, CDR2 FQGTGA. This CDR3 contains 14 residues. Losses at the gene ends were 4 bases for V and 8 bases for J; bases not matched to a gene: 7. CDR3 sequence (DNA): TGTGCCAGCAGCTCCGGGACTAGTTTCGATGAGCAGTTCTTC. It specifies CASSSGTSFDEQFF. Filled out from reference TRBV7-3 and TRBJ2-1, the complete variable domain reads GAGVSQTPSNKVTEKGKYVELRCDPISGHTALYWYRQSLGQGPEFLIYFQGTGAADDSGLPNDRFFAVRPEGSVSTLKIQRTERGDSAVYLCASSSGTSFDEQFFGPGTRLTVL.

The CDR3 nucleotides read TGTGCCAGCAGCCAATTGCTTCCTAGCGGAGCTAGCACAGATACGCAGTATTTT. Its translation: CASSQLLPSGASTDTQYF. The chain uses TRBV3-1 and TRBJ2-3, with TRBD2 identical over 7 bases. The CDR3 contains 18 residues. The ends lost 2 bases at V and 0 bases at J; junction bases unmatched: 11. Germline CDR1 and CDR2: LGHDT and YNNKEL (reference sequence).

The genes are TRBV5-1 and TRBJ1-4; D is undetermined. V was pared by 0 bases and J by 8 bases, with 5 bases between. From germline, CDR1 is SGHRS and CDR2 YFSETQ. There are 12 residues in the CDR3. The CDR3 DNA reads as TGCGCCAGCAGCTTGGACAGAGAAAAACTGTTTTTT. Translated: CASSLDREKLFF.

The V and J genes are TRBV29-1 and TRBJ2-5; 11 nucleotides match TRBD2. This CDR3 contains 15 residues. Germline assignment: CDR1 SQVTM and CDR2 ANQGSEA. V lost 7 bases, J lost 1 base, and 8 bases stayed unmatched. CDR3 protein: CSGVLAGAPQETQYF. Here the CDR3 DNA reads TGCAGCGGAGTACTAGCGGGGGCCCCCCAAGAGACCCAGTACTTC. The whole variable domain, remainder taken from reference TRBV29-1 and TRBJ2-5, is SAVISQKPSRDICQRGTSLTIQCQVDSQVTMMFWYRQQPGQSLTLIATANQGSEATYESGFVIDKFPISRPNLTFSTLTVSNMSPEDSSIYLCSGVLAGAPQETQYFGPGTRLLVL.

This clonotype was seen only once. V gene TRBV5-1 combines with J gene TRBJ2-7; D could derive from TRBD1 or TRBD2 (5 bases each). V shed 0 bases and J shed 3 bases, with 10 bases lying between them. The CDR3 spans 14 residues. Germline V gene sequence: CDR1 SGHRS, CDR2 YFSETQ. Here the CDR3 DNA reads TGCGCCAGCAGCTTGGATCAGGGAGACTACGAGCAGTACTTC. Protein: CASSLDQGDYEQYF.

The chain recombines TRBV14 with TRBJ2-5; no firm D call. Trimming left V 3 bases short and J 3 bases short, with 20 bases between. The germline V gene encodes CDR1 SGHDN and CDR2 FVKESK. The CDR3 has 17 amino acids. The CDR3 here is CASSHSRPRWGKETQYF. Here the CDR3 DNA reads TGTGCCAGCAGCCATTCGAGGCCCCGTTGGGGAAAAGAGACCCAGTACTTC.

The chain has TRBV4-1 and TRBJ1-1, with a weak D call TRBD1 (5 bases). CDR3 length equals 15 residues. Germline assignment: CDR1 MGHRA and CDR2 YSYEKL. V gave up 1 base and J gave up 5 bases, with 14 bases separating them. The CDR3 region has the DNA TGCGCCAGCAGCCAAGGGGTGGGGGTTTGGACTGAAGCTTTCTTT. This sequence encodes CASSQGVGVWTEAFF.

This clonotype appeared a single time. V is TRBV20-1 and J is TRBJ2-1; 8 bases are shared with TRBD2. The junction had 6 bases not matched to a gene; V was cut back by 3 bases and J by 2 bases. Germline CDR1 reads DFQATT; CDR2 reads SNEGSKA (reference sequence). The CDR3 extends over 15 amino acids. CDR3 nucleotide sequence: TGCAGTGCTAGCTCGAGCGGGAGTGCCTACAATGAGCAGTTCTTC. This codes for CSASSSGSAYNEQFF.

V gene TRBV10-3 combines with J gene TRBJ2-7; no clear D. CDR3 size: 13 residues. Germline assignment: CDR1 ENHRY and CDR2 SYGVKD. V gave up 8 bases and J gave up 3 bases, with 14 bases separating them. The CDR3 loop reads CAIYHSRNYEQYF. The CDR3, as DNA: TGTGCCATCTATCACTCTCGAAACTACGAGCAGTACTTC.

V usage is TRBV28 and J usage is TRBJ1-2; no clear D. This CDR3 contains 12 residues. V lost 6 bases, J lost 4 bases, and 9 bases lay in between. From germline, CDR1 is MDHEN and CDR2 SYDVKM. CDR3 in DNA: TGTGCCAGCAGACGAGGCCTCTATGGCTACACCTTC. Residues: CASRRGLYGYTF.

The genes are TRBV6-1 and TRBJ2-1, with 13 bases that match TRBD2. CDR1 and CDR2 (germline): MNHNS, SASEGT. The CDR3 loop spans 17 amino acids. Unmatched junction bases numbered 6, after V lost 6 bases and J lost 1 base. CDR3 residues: CASSRTSGSTSYNEQFF. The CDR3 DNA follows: TGTGCCAGCAGCCGGACTAGCGGGAGCACGTCCTACAATGAGCAGTTCTTC.

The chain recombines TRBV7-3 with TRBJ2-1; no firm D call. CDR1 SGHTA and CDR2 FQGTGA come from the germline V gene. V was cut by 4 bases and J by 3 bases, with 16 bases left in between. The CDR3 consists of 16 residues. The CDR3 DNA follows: TGTGCCAGCAGCTCAGCCGGGCCGTTGAACTACAATGAGCAGTTCTTC. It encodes CASSSAGPLNYNEQFF.

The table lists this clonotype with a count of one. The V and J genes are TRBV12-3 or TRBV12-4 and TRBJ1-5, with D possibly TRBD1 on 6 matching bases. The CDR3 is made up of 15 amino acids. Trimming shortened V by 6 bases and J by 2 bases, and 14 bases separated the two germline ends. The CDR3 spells CASSRTGRGNQPQHF. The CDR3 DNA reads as TGTGCCAGCAGCCGCACAGGGAGGGGCAATCAGCCCCAGCATTTT.

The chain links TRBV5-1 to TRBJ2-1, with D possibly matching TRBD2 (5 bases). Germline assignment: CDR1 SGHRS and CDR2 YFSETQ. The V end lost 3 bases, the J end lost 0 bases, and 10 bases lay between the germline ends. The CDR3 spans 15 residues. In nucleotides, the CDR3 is TGCGCCAGCAGCTCGACTAAGAGCTCCTACAATGAGCAGTTCTTC. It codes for CASSSTKSSYNEQFF.

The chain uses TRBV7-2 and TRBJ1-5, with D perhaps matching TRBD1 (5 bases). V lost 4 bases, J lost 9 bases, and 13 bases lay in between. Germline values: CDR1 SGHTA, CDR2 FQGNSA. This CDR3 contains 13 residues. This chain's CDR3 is CASSSLADRPQHF. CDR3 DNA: TGTGCCAGCAGCTCCTTAGCAGACAGGCCCCAGCATTTT.

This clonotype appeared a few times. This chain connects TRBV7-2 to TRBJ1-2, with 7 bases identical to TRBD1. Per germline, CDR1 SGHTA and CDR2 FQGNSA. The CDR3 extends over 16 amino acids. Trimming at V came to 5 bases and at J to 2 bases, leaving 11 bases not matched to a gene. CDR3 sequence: CASSAGTALLNYGYTF. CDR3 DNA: TGTGCCAGCAGCGCCGGGACAGCATTACTAAACTATGGCTACACCTTC.

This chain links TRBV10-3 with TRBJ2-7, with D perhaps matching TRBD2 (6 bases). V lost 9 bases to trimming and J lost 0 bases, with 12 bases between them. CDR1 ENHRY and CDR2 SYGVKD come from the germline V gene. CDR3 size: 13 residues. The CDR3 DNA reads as TGTGCCATAGGAGCGGGCAGCTCCTACGAGCAGTACTTC. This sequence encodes CAIGAGSSYEQYF.

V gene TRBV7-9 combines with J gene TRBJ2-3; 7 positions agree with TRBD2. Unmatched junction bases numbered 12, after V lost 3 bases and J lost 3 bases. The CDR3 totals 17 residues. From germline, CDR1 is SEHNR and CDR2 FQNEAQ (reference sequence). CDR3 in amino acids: CASSLRLQREGTDTQYF. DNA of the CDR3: TGTGCCAGCAGCTTGAGACTCCAGCGGGAAGGGACAGATACGCAGTATTTT.

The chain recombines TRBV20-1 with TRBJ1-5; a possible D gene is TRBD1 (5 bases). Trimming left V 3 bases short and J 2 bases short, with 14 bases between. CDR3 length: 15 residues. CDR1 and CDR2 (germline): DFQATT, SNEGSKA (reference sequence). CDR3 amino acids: CSASRRRDGNQPQHF. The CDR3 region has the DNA TGCAGTGCTAGTAGGCGCAGGGACGGCAATCAGCCCCAGCATTTT.

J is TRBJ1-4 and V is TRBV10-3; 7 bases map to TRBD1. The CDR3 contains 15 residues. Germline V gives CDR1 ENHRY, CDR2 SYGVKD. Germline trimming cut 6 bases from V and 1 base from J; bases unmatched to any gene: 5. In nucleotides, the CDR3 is TGTGCCATCAGGGAAAACAGGGGAACTAATGAAAAACTGTTTTTT. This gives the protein CAIRENRGTNEKLFF.

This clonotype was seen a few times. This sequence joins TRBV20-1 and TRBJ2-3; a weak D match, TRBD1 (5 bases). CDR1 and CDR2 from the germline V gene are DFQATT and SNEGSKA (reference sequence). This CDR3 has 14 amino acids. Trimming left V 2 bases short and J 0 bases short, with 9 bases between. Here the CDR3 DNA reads TGCAGTGCTAGACAGGGTTCTAGCACAGATACGCAGTATTTT. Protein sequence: CSARQGSSTDTQYF.